This is a list of T cell receptor beta chains from one sample in a study of blood T cell repertoires in COVID-19. Repertoires were generated with immunoSEQ multiplex PCR, while TCRdb's copy carries only in-frame clones and drops some. The table records about 270,000 clones, approximately 90% of them present only once. Sequencing input: PBMCs or T cells enriched from blood (not recorded which). The receptors here all came from a woman aged 40 to 50 with acute COVID-19. Each CDR3 is given with its conserved first and last residue. The D gene is left open where the match is weak.

V: TRBV7-6
D: NA
J: TRBJ1-1
CDR3: CASSSPPGTEAFF
DNA: TGTGCCAGCAGCTCGCCTCCCGGCACTGAAGCTTTCTTT

V: TRBV25-1
D: TRBD1
J: TRBJ1-2
CDR3: CASRKGQALGYTF
DNA: TGTGCCAGTCGGAAGGGACAGGCCCTCGGCTACACCTTC

V: TRBV18
D: NA
J: TRBJ1-5
CDR3: CASSAVYSNQPQHF
DNA: TGTGCCAGCTCAGCAGTTTATAGCAATCAGCCCCAGCATTTT

V: TRBV6-5
D: TRBD1
J: TRBJ1-1
CDR3: CASRTRTGGEKAFF
DNA: TGTGCCAGCAGAACCCGGACAGGGGGAGAGAAAGCTTTCTTT

V: TRBV19
D: NA
J: TRBJ2-7
CDR3: CASSRQVRPYEQYF
DNA: TGTGCCAGTAGTCGCCAGGTCCGGCCCTACGAGCAGTACTTC

V: TRBV4-1
D: NA
J: TRBJ1-4
CDR3: CASSQDYPRINEKLFF
DNA: TGCGCCAGCAGCCAAGATTACCCCAGGATAAATGAAAAACTGTTTTTT

V: TRBV6-6
D: TRBD1
J: TRBJ2-7
CDR3: CASRLDRGLSYEQYF
DNA: TGTGCCAGCAGACTCGACAGGGGGCTTTCCTACGAGCAGTACTTC

V: TRBV10-3
D: TRBD1
J: TRBJ1-2
CDR3: CAISYETGVNYGYTF
DNA: TGTGCCATCAGTTACGAGACAGGGGTGAACTATGGCTACACCTTC

V: TRBV5-1
D: TRBD1
J: TRBJ2-2
CDR3: CASSEGQLVTGELFF
DNA: TGCGCCAGCAGCGAGGGACAGCTAGTCACCGGGGAGCTGTTTTTT

V: TRBV20-1
D: NA
J: TRBJ1-2
CDR3: CSASVSDRSYGYTF
DNA: TGCAGTGCTAGTGTTAGTGACAGATCCTATGGCTACACCTTC

V: TRBV25-1
D: TRBD1
J: TRBJ2-3
CDR3: CASTRQGGTDTQYF
DNA: TGTGCCAGCACGCGACAGGGTGGGACAGATACGCAGTATTTT

V: TRBV28
D: TRBD1
J: TRBJ1-3
CDR3: CASSFRDREAGNTIYF
DNA: TGTGCCAGCAGTTTTCGGGACAGAGAGGCTGGAAACACCATATATTTT

V: TRBV9
D: NA
J: TRBJ1-1
CDR3: CASSVGSSVAFF
DNA: TGTGCCAGCAGCGTAGGTTCGTCGGTGGCTTTCTTT

V: TRBV28
D: TRBD2
J: TRBJ2-1
CDR3: CASSLGTSGRDEQFF
DNA: TGTGCCAGCAGCCTAGGGACTAGCGGGAGGGATGAGCAGTTCTTC

V: TRBV7-6
D: TRBD2
J: TRBJ2-7
CDR3: CASSLASHPGGEQYF
DNA: TGTGCCAGCAGCTTAGCGTCACATCCGGGGGGGGAGCAGTACTTC

V: TRBV2
D: NA
J: TRBJ2-1
CDR3: CASTPTDSYNEQFF
DNA: TGTGCCAGCACCCCTACCGACTCCTACAATGAGCAGTTCTTC